The next 23 T cell receptor beta chains were all read from a single sample in a study of T-cell reconstitution after alpha-beta-depleted transplantation in children. A TCRbeta library incorporating unique molecular identifiers was prepared. TCRdb independently ran MiXCR on the PCR reads; one entry per CDR3 protein. The top ten clones hold 5% of a sample with 700,000 to 850,000 distinct CDR3 sequences, 15% to 20% of them seen once. Material: PBMCs, mostly from graft donor cells, obtained 360 days after TCRalphabeta/CD19-depleted stem cell transplant. The receptors come from a male patient aged 10-17 years who had a stem cell transplant for acute lymphoblastic leukemia, so the T cells may come from the graft donor.

The genes are TRBV28 and TRBJ2-5, with 8 positions matching TRBD2. This CDR3 has 11 amino acids. Looked up from germline, CDR1 is MDHEN and CDR2 is SYDVKM. V was clipped by 4 bases and J by 13 bases; unmatched bases: 5. The CDR3 DNA follows: TGTGCCAGCAGTTCCCGACTAGCGCTGTACTTC. It encodes CASSSRLALYF.

On this clonotype itself: A much larger clonotype is one base distant, so this may be a read error. V and J are TRBV5-1 and TRBJ2-7, with 7 bases aligning to TRBD1. Trimming took 4 bases from V and 2 from J; bases not matched to a gene: 12. The CDR3 runs to 16 residues. Germline V lookup: CDR1 SGHRS, CDR2 YFSETQ. The CDR3 protein is CASSIALDRFPYEQYV. The CDR3 nucleotides read TGCGCCAGCAGCATTGCCCTGGACAGGTTTCCCTACGAGCAGTACGTC.

This clonotype was seen a few times. The chain is built from TRBV6-4 and TRBJ1-1; D possibly corresponds to TRBD1 (5 bases). Deletions cut 9 bases from V and 0 bases from J, with 11 bases between. Per germline, CDR1 MRHNA and CDR2 SNTAGT. This CDR3 has 13 amino acids. In DNA, the CDR3 is TGTGCCAGTGCCCTGGGGGTGAACACTGAAGCTTTCTTT. Residues: CASALGVNTEAFF.

This chain joins TRBV12-3 or TRBV12-4 and TRBJ1-1; the match to TRBD1 covers 7 bases. The CDR3 has 13 residues. The trim removed 5 bases at V and 4 bases at J, leaving 4 bases unmatched. CDR3 bases: TGTGCCAGCAGTGGACACAGGGGCACTGAAGCTTTCTTT. Translating it yields CASSGHRGTEAFF.

This clonotype was seen only a few times. The rearrangement uses TRBV2 and TRBJ2-1, with a weak D call TRBD2 (6 bases). Germline CDR1 and CDR2: SNHLY and FYNNEI. The CDR3 has 14 amino acids. Trimming left V 5 bases short and J 3 bases short, with 11 bases between. The CDR3 loop reads CASSTSSYYNEQFF. In DNA, the CDR3 is TGTGCCAGCAGTACTAGCAGCTACTACAATGAGCAGTTCTTC.

The chain uses TRBV5-1 and TRBJ2-2; 7 positions match TRBD2. The germline V gene has CDR1 SGHRS and CDR2 YFSETQ. The V segment lost 4 bases and the J segment 2 bases; nucleotides outside the gene matches: 5. The length of the CDR3 is 15 residues. Written as DNA, the CDR3 is TGCGCCAGCAGCAACAGCGGGACTAACACCGGGGAGCTGTTTTTT. Protein: CASSNSGTNTGELFF.

This clonotype has a count of ten or more. The V gene is TRBV4-1, the J gene TRBJ2-1; TRBD2 matches at 8 bases. This CDR3 comprises 16 residues. CDR1 and CDR2 (germline): MGHRA, YSYEKL. Germline trimming cut 10 bases from V and 9 bases from J; bases unmatched to any gene: 20. The CDR3 DNA reads as TGCGCCACTCATTCGGGAGGGAGGGCTCCTTTGGCTGAGCAGTTCTTC. Encoded protein: CATHSGGRAPLAEQFF.

CDR3 nucleotide sequence: TGTGCCAGCAGAGCAGGGACAGCCCTAGGAGGCTACACCTTC. This encodes CASRAGTALGGYTF. V and J are TRBV2 and TRBJ1-2; TRBD1 agrees at 7 bases. Germline trimming cut 6 bases from V and 8 bases from J; bases unmatched to any gene: 12. The length of the CDR3 is 14 residues. Germline V lookup: CDR1 SNHLY, CDR2 FYNNEI.

In this sample, this clonotype turned up many times. This chain joins TRBV12-3 or TRBV12-4 and TRBJ2-2; possibly TRBD2 for D (5 bases). This CDR3 has 13 amino acids. The V gene lost 7 bases and the J gene lost 6 bases, with 12 bases spanning the gap. CDR3 residues: CASTSLAAGELFF. Written as DNA, the CDR3 is TGTGCCAGCACGAGCCTAGCCGCCGGGGAGCTGTTTTTT.

This clonotype was counted a few times. The CDR3 sequence is CSVVTGGVYEQYF. CDR3 coding DNA: TGCAGCGTGGTCACAGGGGGCGTCTACGAGCAGTACTTC. The rearrangement joins TRBV29-1 to TRBJ2-7; 9 bases are shared with TRBD1. With V trimmed by 6 bases and J by 3 bases, 6 bases remained unmatched. The germline CDR1 and CDR2 sequences are SQVTM and ANQGSEA. This CDR3 spans 13 amino acids.

Written as DNA, the CDR3 is TGCAGTGCCACCGGGGAGCGAGGACAATTCTTC. This translates into CSATGERGQFF. The rearrangement uses TRBV20-1 and TRBJ2-1; the D gene could be TRBD1 or TRBD2 (5 bases each). V was pared by 6 bases and J by 16 bases, with 19 bases between. Germline loops: CDR1 DFQATT, CDR2 SNEGSKA (reference sequence). The CDR3 totals 11 residues.

The chain joins TRBV11-1 to TRBJ2-1, with TRBD1 matching over 11 bases. The CDR3 length is 18 residues. Germline CDR1 is SGHAT and CDR2 is FQDESV (reference sequence). The junction had 11 bases not matched to a gene; V was cut back by 6 bases and J by 1 base. This CDR3 is CASRAGTGGRPSYNEQFF. DNA for the CDR3: TGTGCCAGCAGGGCCGGGACAGGGGGTCGACCTTCCTACAATGAGCAGTTCTTC. The full variable domain, completed using reference TRBV11-1 and TRBJ2-1, is EAEVAQSPRYKITEKSQAVAFWCDPISGHATLYWYRQILGQGPELLVQFQDESVVDDSQLPKDRFSAERLKGVDSTLKIQPAELGDSAMYLCASRAGTGGRPSYNEQFFGPGTRLTVL.

The V gene is TRBV5-8, the J gene TRBJ1-4, with a possible D match to TRBD1 (5 bases). Germline V gives CDR1 SGHTS, CDR2 YDEGEE. Trimming took off 5 bases at V and 4 bases at J, with 15 bases between the two ends. The CDR3 extends over 15 amino acids. CDR3 region: CASRILGALNEKLFF. CDR3 in DNA: TGTGCCAGCAGAATTCTCGGGGCCCTTAATGAAAAACTGTTTTTT. The full variable domain, rest sourced from reference TRBV5-8 and TRBJ1-4, is EAGVTQSPTHLIKTRGQQATLRCSPISGHTSVYWYQQALGLGLQFLLWYDEGEERNRGNFPPRFSGRQFPNYSSELNVNALELEDSALYLCASRILGALNEKLFFGSGTQLSVL.

V usage is TRBV2 and J usage is TRBJ2-5, with 10 bases fitting TRBD2. The CDR3 contains 14 residues. Per germline, CDR1 SNHLY and CDR2 FYNNEI. The V and J ends lost 11 bases and 5 bases, in that order; junction bases with no gene match: 11. The CDR3 reads CASIKREGRETQYF. DNA for the CDR3: TGTGCCTCAATAAAGCGGGAGGGCCGGGAGACCCAGTACTTC.

V and J are TRBV4-1 and TRBJ2-6; 8 nucleotides line up with TRBD2. The CDR3 contains 18 residues. The germline gives CDR1 MGHRA, CDR2 YSYEKL. With V trimmed by 4 bases and J by 4 bases, 12 bases remained unmatched. In DNA, the CDR3 is TGCGCCAGCAGCCCTTTGTTAGCGGGGCTACCCGGGGCCAACGTCCTGACTTTC. Residues: CASSPLLAGLPGANVLTF.

The rearrangement links TRBV27 to TRBJ1-4; 10 bases line up with TRBD1. Germline V gene lookup returns CDR1 MNHEY and CDR2 SMNVEV (reference sequence). The CDR3 covers 17 residues. V gave up 1 base and J gave up 8 bases; unmatched junction bases: 10. CDR3 nucleotide sequence: TGTGCCAGCAGTTTATGTGAAAAAGGGACAGGGGACGAAAAACTGTTTTTT. This encodes CASSLCEKGTGDEKLFF.

This clonotype came up many times. This sequence joins TRBV7-9 and TRBJ1-1; 10 positions agree with TRBD1. The germline V gene encodes CDR1 SEHNR and CDR2 FQNEAQ (reference sequence). The CDR3 spans 14 residues. The ends lost 3 bases at V and 6 bases at J; junction bases unmatched: 4. The CDR3 DNA follows: TGTGCCAGCAGCTTGGGACAGGGGACTCCTGAAGCTTTCTTT. Protein sequence: CASSLGQGTPEAFF.

The chain has TRBV5-1 and TRBJ2-7; TRBD2 aligns across 12 bases. After removal of 2 bases from V and 6 bases from J, the junction contained 18 bases not matched to a gene. The CDR3 contains 19 residues. Per the germline V gene, CDR1 is SGHRS and CDR2 is YFSETQ. CDR3 protein: CASSFGLAGGPLSRLEQYF. Here the CDR3 DNA reads TGCGCCAGCAGCTTTGGGCTAGCGGGAGGGCCTTTAAGTCGACTCGAGCAGTACTTC.

V gene TRBV12-3 or TRBV12-4 combines with J gene TRBJ1-2, with D unresolved. This CDR3 is 14 amino acids long. V lost 8 bases to trimming and J lost 4 bases, with 17 bases between them. CDR3: CASGFQESLYGYTF. The CDR3 region has the DNA TGTGCCAGCGGATTTCAGGAATCCCTCTATGGCTACACCTTC.

This clonotype was found many times. The gene calls are TRBV6-5 and TRBJ2-7; TRBD1 matches at 11 bases. Germline V gene lookup returns CDR1 MNHEY and CDR2 SVGAGI. J gave up 3 bases and V 0 bases, and 10 bases lay outside the gene matches. The CDR3 has 18 amino acids. The chain's CDR3 is CASSYSSGGQGAFYEQYF. The CDR3 nucleotides are TGTGCCAGCAGTTACTCGTCCGGTGGACAGGGGGCCTTCTACGAGCAGTACTTC.

This clonotype occurred many times. This chain joins TRBV25-1 and TRBJ2-1, with a tentative D call TRBD2 (5 bases). Germline loops: CDR1 MGHDK, CDR2 SYGVNS. This CDR3 has 15 amino acids. V shed 1 base and J shed 10 bases, with 17 bases lying between them. CDR3 protein: CASSESPGKRVEQFF. The CDR3 DNA reads as TGTGCCAGCAGTGAATCTCCGGGAAAGAGGGTCGAGCAGTTCTTC. Variable domain in full (rest from reference TRBV25-1 and TRBJ2-1): EADIYQTPRYLVIGTGKKITLECSQTMGHDKMYWYQQDPGMELHLIHYSYGVNSTEKGDLSSESTVSRIRTEHFPLTLESARPSHTSQYLCASSESPGKRVEQFFGPGTRLTVL.

The table lists this clonotype with a few counts. The chain employs TRBV3-1 and TRBJ2-1; D unresolved. This CDR3 is 15 amino acids long. CDR1 and CDR2 from the germline V gene are LGHDT and YNNKEL (reference sequence). Trimming left V 1 base short and J 1 base short, with 8 bases between. The CDR3 region has the DNA TGTGCCAGCAGCCAAGTAAGTCCATCCTACAATGAGCAGTTCTTC. Protein product: CASSQVSPSYNEQFF.

The J gene is TRBJ2-5, the V gene TRBV5-1; 8 bases fit TRBD2. V dropped 4 bases and J dropped 4; count of bases not matched to a gene: 6. Germline lookup yields CDR1 SGHRS and CDR2 YFSETQ. The CDR3 is made up of 14 amino acids. The CDR3 bases are TGCGCCAGCAGCAAGACTAGCGCCAGAGAGACCCAGTACTTC. It codes for CASSKTSARETQYF.